This T cell receptor (beta chain) came from a study of blood T cell repertoires in COVID-19. Notes on this clone: An end of the junction does not agree with germline; a read error may underlie this.

This table comes from immunoSEQ multiplex PCR, and its TCRdb copy is limited to in-frame clones, with some not included. The data hold roughly 100,000 clones, with approximately 87% observed a single time. The germline V gene encodes CDR1 WNHNN and CDR2 SYGVQD (reference sequence). The CDR3 consists of 15 residues. J is TRBJ2-7 and V is TRBV10-1; 7 positions agree with TRBD1. This TCR derives from a middle-aged man with acute or convalescent COVID-19. Material for sequencing was peripheral blood. CDR3 coding DNA: TGCGCCACCAGTGAACCGGGACAGAGCTCCTACGAGCAGTACTTC. Encoded protein: CATSEPGQSSYEQYF.